One TCR beta chain is described in this entry. This clonotype was detected a few times. Its specific antigen is unknown. There are no base qualities to consult, and no much larger clone falls within one base. The record originates from a study of T-cell memory formation after mild COVID-19 (dated by TCRdb to the early 2020s). About the investigation overall: TCR sequence clusters from the two donors were found to be largely donor specific. The cohort comprised two young, previously healthy adult volunteers, one female and one male. In two donors, T-cell clones that expanded and contracted after mild COVID-19 were tracked by sequencing TCRalpha and TCRbeta repertoires over time. Paper-wide results and their limitations: Whether the second-wave clones peaking on day 37 were SARS-CoV-2 specific was not confirmed. Balanced CD4/CD8 phenotypes were observed for clones contracting from day 15 to 85, whereas a bias towards CD4+ was observed for a second wave of clones expanding from day 15 to 37. The detection of some responding clones in pre-infection memory suggests that pre-existing cross-reactive memory T cells joined the SARS-CoV-2 response. Contracting CD4+ clones turned up mainly in the CM and EM memory subsets, whereas EMRA was where CD8+ clones were enriched. Only two mild cases were covered in the study, and larger cohorts including severe cases with pre-infection samples were considered necessary.

Ficoll-Paque density gradient centrifugation was the method used to isolate PBMCs. Data came from an Illumina NovaSeq 6000. TCRalpha and TCRbeta cDNA libraries were built by 5'RACE with constant-segment primers, adding sample barcodes and unique molecular identifiers. RNA was extracted from every sample with Trizol reagent. Libraries were amplified in two PCR steps, with a second sample barcode and Illumina TruSeq adapters added in the second step. Sequencing of the libraries was done on an Illumina NovaSeq, producing 2 x 150 bp paired-end reads. The published analysis was carried out like this. The reads were demultiplexed and collapsed into UMI-guided consensus sequences using migec v1.2.7. Using mixcr v2.1.11, UMI consensuses were aligned to TRA and TRB V and J templates and then assembled into clonotypes. A clonotype was counted as expanded or contracted only when both edgeR and NoisET called the clonotype significant, with the noise models trained on biological replicates. For edgeR calls, the cutoffs were a false discovery rate-adjusted p below 0.01 and a log2 fold-change threshold of 1. PCA with hierarchical clustering of max-normalized trajectories of the 1000 most abundant clonotypes was used as exploratory dynamics analysis. Each responding clone was given a CD4 or CD8 phenotype based on the CD4+ and CD8+ repertoires, which had been sequenced separately. TCRdb reworked the public reads: Q25 trimming with fastp, MiXCR clone assembly, productive beta chains retained. Rows with a matching CDR3 protein are joined into one entry that keeps the most common DNA and genes. TCRdb assigned the V and J calls; the authors' analysis was not used. Here the sample has about 540,000 distinct CDR3 sequences; roughly 20% occur a single time. Jointly, the top ten make up around an eighth of the sample.

The CDR3 starts with the cysteine, ends with the phenylalanine, and has 15 residues. Solely the CDR3 DNA is kept, with 45 bases framed from the first base. After removal of 1 base from V and 5 bases from J, the junction retains 6 bases not matched to a gene. According to the germline V gene, CDR1 reads SGHDT and CDR2 reads YYEEEE. The sequenced sample consisted of PBMCs or a T cell subset sorted from them (not recorded which). The chain couples TRBV5-6 to TRBJ1-5, and TRBD1 matches 7 of the central bases. The receptor was derived from an adult woman who had mild COVID-19 (a few samples of this study predate the infection). The sample titles of this study are shuffled in the database, so cell type and time point are left out; the donor was told from shared clones. The CDR3 loop reads CASSLYGTVDQPQHF. The bases read TGTGCCAGCAGCTTGTATGGGACAGTAGATCAGCCCCAGCATTTT.